What follows are 28 T cell receptor beta chains derived from one specimen sequenced in a study of OX40 agonist ivuxolimab in advanced cancers. The library relied on the immunoSEQ multiplex PCR assay. TCRdb's version of the immuneACCESS table is confined to in-frame rearrangements and falls short of the full clone set. An unresolved V gene accounts for under half of the shortfall where checked; the remainder is of unknown origin. This sample holds some 41,000 clones; approximately 90% were observed only once. Clones ranked in the top ten supply about 2.4% of the sample. The sequencing used CD4+ or CD8+ T cells sorted from blood, collected in a trial of the OX40 agonist ivuxolimab. All receptors come from an adult with an advanced solid tumor such as melanoma, head and neck, liver or kidney cancer.

The chain joins TRBV7-8 to TRBJ2-2; TRBD1 or TRBD2 may be the D gene (6 bases each). With 4 bases removed from V and 0 bases from J, the gap between germline ends came to 21 bases. Germline values: CDR1 SGHVS, CDR2 FQNEAQ. There are 19 residues in the CDR3. CDR3 protein: CASSYSLGGREPNTGELFF. The CDR3, as DNA: TGTGCCAGCAGCTACTCATTGGGGGGCAGGGAGCCGAACACCGGGGAGCTGTTTTTT.

The chain is built from TRBV7-3 and TRBJ2-3; 7 bases fit TRBD2. The CDR3 runs 15 residues. Germline lookup yields CDR1 SGHTA and CDR2 FQGTGA. V lost 1 base to trimming and J lost 6 bases; unmatched junction nucleotides: 7. The CDR3 loop is CASSLMVGGSDTQYF. CDR3 sequence (DNA): TGTGCCAGCAGCTTAATGGTCGGGGGGAGTGATACGCAGTATTTT.

The chain has TRBV18 and TRBJ1-1; no firm D call. The germline V gene encodes CDR1 KGHSH and CDR2 LQKENI. With 0 bases removed from V and 0 bases from J, the gap between germline ends came to 11 bases. This CDR3 comprises 16 residues. CDR3 protein: CASSPPDGPLNTEAFF. As DNA, the CDR3 is TGTGCCAGCTCACCACCGGACGGACCCCTGAACACTGAAGCTTTCTTT.

The chain joins TRBV29-1 to TRBJ2-3; D not certain. This CDR3 has 10 amino acids. Germline V gene data show CDR1 as SQVTM and CDR2 as ANQGSEA. V shed 3 bases and J shed 8 bases, with 6 bases lying between them. In DNA form, the CDR3 reads TGCAGCGTTGATGTAGGTACGCAGTATTTT. Amino acids: CSVDVGTQYF.

The V and J genes are TRBV30 and TRBJ1-4; possible D gene TRBD1, 6 bases. Trimming left V 0 bases short and J 5 bases short, with 13 bases between. The CDR3 runs 15 residues. Per the germline V gene, CDR1 is GTSNPN and CDR2 is SVGIG (reference sequence). DNA for the CDR3: TGTGCCTGGAGTGTACGGGGGCAGGGGAATGAAAAACTGTTTTTT. It specifies CAWSVRGQGNEKLFF.

This chain links TRBV7-3 with TRBJ2-2; 8 nucleotides match TRBD1. Germline CDR1 is SGHTA and CDR2 is FQGTGA. This CDR3 is 15 amino acids long. V was pared by 5 bases and J by 5 bases, with 7 bases of the junction left unmatched. CDR3 residues: CASSTVTGDTGELFF. The CDR3 region has the DNA TGTGCCAGCAGCACCGTGACAGGGGATACCGGGGAGCTGTTTTTT. The whole variable domain, remainder taken from reference TRBV7-3 and TRBJ2-2, is GAGVSQTPSNKVTEKGKYVELRCDPISGHTALYWYRQSLGQGPEFLIYFQGTGAADDSGLPNDRFFAVRPEGSVSTLKIQRTERGDSAVYLCASSTVTGDTGELFFGEGSRLTVL.

The V and J genes are TRBV9 and TRBJ2-3, with D possibly TRBD2 on 7 matching bases. The CDR3 consists of 16 residues. CDR1 and CDR2 (germline): SGDLS, YYNGEE. Trimming stripped 0 bases from V and 1 base from J, with 12 bases between. The CDR3 coding sequence is TGTGCCAGCAGCGTAGGGGAGGGGGAGGGCACAGATACGCAGTATTTT. This codes for CASSVGEGEGTDTQYF.

The V call is TRBV19, the J call TRBJ1-1; D perhaps matches TRBD1 (6 bases). The CDR3 has 14 amino acids. V was pared by 6 bases and J by 0 bases, with 11 bases between. CDR1 and CDR2 from the germline V gene are LNHDA and SQIVND (reference sequence). The CDR3 sequence: CASREGVMNTEAFF. As DNA, the CDR3 is TGTGCCAGTAGAGAGGGGGTCATGAACACTGAAGCTTTCTTT.

This CDR3 is CASSPRLDTSYEQYF. CDR3 nucleotide sequence: TGTGCCAGCTCACCACGTTTGGACACCTCCTACGAGCAGTACTTC. The V gene is TRBV18, the J gene TRBJ2-5, with D perhaps matching TRBD1 (5 bases). The DNA end lines up better with TRBJ2-7; the J call may be wrong. Germline V gene sequence: CDR1 KGHSH, CDR2 LQKENI. The CDR3 contains 15 residues.

This clone was observed a handful of times. The chain uses TRBV6-1 and TRBJ1-6; D is uncertain. The CDR3 extends over 15 amino acids. In germline, CDR1 is MNHNS, CDR2 SASEGT. V was shortened by 8 bases and J by 0 bases, with 11 bases between the two germline ends. CDR3 DNA sequence: TGTGCCAGCTGCGTCGGGAGCTCCTATAATTCACCCCTCCACTTT. The encoded protein is CASCVGSSYNSPLHF.

CDR3 amino acids: CASSDTRITGELFF. CDR3 in DNA: TGTGCCAGCAGTGACACCAGGATCACCGGGGAGCTGTTTTTT. The chain recombines TRBV2 with TRBJ2-2, with no clear D. The CDR3 covers 14 residues. Germline V gene lookup returns CDR1 SNHLY and CDR2 FYNNEI. V gave up 3 bases and J gave up 4 bases, with 9 bases separating them. The entire variable domain, with the rest obtained from reference TRBV2 and TRBJ2-2, is as follows: EPEVTQTPSHQVTQMGQEVILRCVPISNHLYFYWYRQILGQKVEFLVSFYNNEISEKSEIFDDQFSVERPDGSNFTLKIRSTKLEDSAMYFCASSDTRITGELFFGEGSRLTVL.

The gene calls are TRBV10-1 and TRBJ1-6; 9 bases map to TRBD1. Trimming at V came to 6 bases and at J to 10 bases, leaving 4 bases not matched to a gene. There are 13 residues in the CDR3. The germline CDR1 and CDR2 sequences are WNHNN and SYGVQD (reference sequence). The CDR3 sequence: CASRGDRDSPLHF. The CDR3 coding sequence is TGCGCCAGCAGAGGGGACAGGGACTCACCCCTCCACTTT.

The chain joins TRBV11-2 to TRBJ1-1; no clear D. Trimming left V 0 bases short and J 6 bases short, with 5 bases between. The CDR3 has 12 residues. CDR1 and CDR2 (germline): SGHAT, FQNNGV. CDR3 amino acids: CASSLERAEAFF. CDR3 in DNA: TGTGCCAGCAGCTTAGAACGGGCTGAAGCTTTCTTT.

By frequency in the sample, this clone is medium-sized. This sequence joins TRBV2 and TRBJ1-1, with D possibly matching TRBD1 (5 bases). The germline V and J ends were trimmed by 4 bases and 2 bases, with 14 bases remaining between them. The length of the CDR3 is 15 residues. Per germline, CDR1 SNHLY and CDR2 FYNNEI. CDR3 loop: CASSVGRRGNTEAFF. For the CDR3, the DNA is TGTGCCAGCAGTGTGGGTCGGAGGGGAAACACTGAAGCTTTCTTT.

V and J are TRBV4-1 and TRBJ1-5; D not certain. This CDR3 is built from 14 residues. With 1 base removed from V and 5 bases from J, the gap between germline ends came to 9 bases. Looked up from germline, CDR1 is MGHRA and CDR2 is YSYEKL. This chain's CDR3 is CASSQGQNHQPQHF. The CDR3 DNA follows: TGCGCCAGCAGCCAAGGTCAGAACCATCAGCCCCAGCATTTT.

This clone is a singleton in its sample. The rearrangement uses TRBV5-1 and TRBJ2-2; possible D gene TRBD2, 6 bases. The V end lost 0 bases, the J end lost 5 bases, and 11 bases lay between the germline ends. Germline V lookup: CDR1 SGHRS, CDR2 YFSETQ. This CDR3 is 15 amino acids long. The CDR3 is CASSLGGVRTGELFF. The CDR3 bases are TGCGCCAGCAGCTTGGGCGGGGTTCGTACCGGGGAGCTGTTTTTT.

The chain recombines TRBV19 with TRBJ1-5, with D perhaps matching TRBD1 (5 bases). The CDR3 has 15 residues. V lost 5 bases and J 3 bases, leaving 14 bases between the germline ends. CDR1 is LNHDA and CDR2 is SQIVND in the germline V gene (reference sequence). The CDR3 spells CASSPGGEVNQPQHF. Written as DNA, the CDR3 is TGTGCCAGTAGTCCTGGGGGGGAGGTCAATCAGCCCCAGCATTTT.

This sequence joins TRBV7-8 and TRBJ1-5; 7 bases match TRBD1. This CDR3 spans 16 amino acids. Per germline, CDR1 SGHVS and CDR2 FQNEAQ. V lost 3 bases and J lost 5; bases outside the gene matches: 10. Written as DNA, the CDR3 is TGTGCCAGCAGCTTTCGACAGGGTGGGGGGGATCAGCCCCAGCATTTT. Its translation is CASSFRQGGGDQPQHF.

This chain uses TRBV6-6 with TRBJ2-6; 8 nucleotides agree with TRBD1. Per germline, CDR1 MNHNY and CDR2 SVGAGI (reference sequence). Trimming cost V 4 bases and J 2 bases; bases outside gene matches: 1. This CDR3 is built from 15 residues. The CDR3 is CASSLQGAGANVLTF. For the CDR3, the DNA is TGTGCCAGCAGTTTACAGGGGGCTGGGGCCAACGTCCTGACTTTC.

V is TRBV5-6 and J is TRBJ2-1, with 9 nucleotides matching TRBD2. The CDR3 extends over 16 amino acids. J lost 2 bases, V lost 3 bases, and 6 bases had no gene match. Per the germline V gene, CDR1 is SGHDT and CDR2 is YYEEEE. The CDR3 coding sequence is TGTGCCAGCAGCTCACAGCGGGGGGAACCCTACAATGAGCAGTTCTTC. It translates to CASSSQRGEPYNEQFF.

This chain joins TRBV11-2 and TRBJ2-3; TRBD1 might be the D (6 bases). This CDR3 is 14 amino acids long. Germline loops: CDR1 SGHAT, CDR2 FQNNGV. The V end was cut by 3 bases, the J end by 0 bases, with 7 bases between. CDR3 DNA: TGTGCCAGCAGCTTCGACAGGAGCACAGATACGCAGTATTTT. Protein product: CASSFDRSTDTQYF.

V is TRBV18 and J is TRBJ1-1; D is unclear. This CDR3 comprises 12 residues. Germline V lookup: CDR1 KGHSH, CDR2 LQKENI. Between the trimmed V and J ends, which lost 6 bases and 2 bases, there was a span of 7 bases. The CDR3 DNA is TGTGCCAGCTCCCCAACAAACACTGAAGCTTTCTTT. The encoded protein is CASSPTNTEAFF.

The rearrangement links TRBV9 to TRBJ2-3; D ambiguous. Germline V gives CDR1 SGDLS, CDR2 YYNGEE. CDR3 length equals 13 residues. Deletions cut 1 base from V and 0 bases from J, with 3 bases between. DNA for the CDR3: TGTGCCAGCAGCGTATCTAGCACAGATACGCAGTATTTT. This gives the protein CASSVSSTDTQYF.

The CDR3 protein is CASSLEGRGSETQYF. The CDR3 DNA follows: TGTGCCAGCAGCTTAGAAGGAAGGGGGTCGGAGACCCAGTACTTC. V usage is TRBV11-2 and J usage is TRBJ2-5, with D perhaps matching TRBD1 (6 bases). V shed 0 bases and J shed 5 bases, with 13 bases lying between them. Germline CDR1 SGHAT, CDR2 FQNNGV. The CDR3 extends over 15 amino acids.

This chain links TRBV19 with TRBJ2-3, with 10 bases that match TRBD1. This CDR3 comprises 15 residues. Trimming took 4 bases from V and 1 from J; bases not matched to a gene: 2. The germline V gene encodes CDR1 LNHDA and CDR2 SQIVND (reference sequence). The CDR3 here is CASSRGTGGTDTQYF. For the CDR3, the DNA is TGTGCCAGTAGTAGAGGGACAGGGGGCACAGATACGCAGTATTTT.

V is TRBV5-4 and J is TRBJ2-2; D remains ambiguous. V lost 2 bases to trimming and J lost 0 bases, with 8 bases between them. Germline V gene lookup returns CDR1 SGHNT and CDR2 YYREEE (reference sequence). The CDR3 sequence is 15 residues long. CDR3 region: CASSFGIANTGELFF. The CDR3 DNA reads as TGTGCCAGCAGCTTTGGCATAGCGAACACCGGGGAGCTGTTTTTT.

The rearrangement uses TRBV7-9 and TRBJ1-2; D gene uncertain. Germline lookup yields CDR1 SEHNR and CDR2 FQNEAQ (reference sequence). CDR3 length equals 14 residues. Trimming pared 2 bases from V and 1 base from J, leaving 8 bases between. CDR3 sequence reads: CASSLLGINYGYTF. As DNA, the CDR3 is TGTGCCAGCAGCTTACTGGGAATTAACTATGGCTACACCTTC.

The rearrangement uses TRBV6-5 and TRBJ2-3, with a weak D call TRBD1 (6 bases). The germline V gene has CDR1 MNHEY and CDR2 SVGAGI. The CDR3 sequence is 13 residues long. Trimming took 6 bases from V and 2 from J, leaving 9 bases between them. CDR3 coding DNA: TGTGCCAGCAGAAGGACAGCCACAGATACGCAGTATTTT. Protein: CASRRTATDTQYF.